This T cell receptor (beta chain) derives from a study of T cell responses to AZD1222 COVID-19 vaccine. Study-wide points: Among AZD1222 vaccinees, only 5 to 7 were seropositive at baseline. After the peak T cell response, and only then, were repertoires sampled. Nearly half of the spike-specific TCRs reportedly recognize variant regions that carry no mutations.

The CDR3 sequence is 10 residues long. CDR1 SGHTA and CDR2 FQGNSA come from the germline V gene. The germline V and J ends were trimmed by 6 bases and 7 bases, with 6 bases remaining between them. This clone was picked up one time. What it binds is not known. Using immunoSEQ multiplex PCR, the repertoire was profiled, and TCRdb retains in-frame clones only, with some absent. Of some 73,000 clones in the sample, roughly 89% were seen once. Analyses pooled second doses at about 4 or about 12 weeks. The sample here was peripheral blood, taken 28 days after the second AZD1222 dose. The source of this sequence is an adult who received the AZD1222 COVID-19 vaccine. V usage is TRBV7-2 and J usage is TRBJ1-2; D is unresolved. The CDR3 sequence: CASRLLGYTF. In nucleotides, the CDR3 is TGTGCCAGCAGACTCCTTGGCTACACCTTC.